This entry lists 3 T cell receptor beta chains sequenced from one sample in a study of T cells in tuberculosis. Documented time point: new active TB diagnosis, blood taken before or within 7 days of starting treatment. Data came from immunoSEQ multiplex PCR; TCRdb stores just in-frame clones and leaves some out. Counted here are about 34,000 clones, roughly 93% occurring once; the ten biggest clones make up over 9.5%. The material sequenced was PBMCs, taken at tuberculosis diagnosis. All receptors come from an adult with tuberculosis.

The genes are TRBV5-4 and TRBJ2-7; D may be TRBD2 (6 bases). V was trimmed by 4 bases and J by 4 bases, leaving 15 bases between them. CDR1 SGHNT and CDR2 YYREEE come from the germline V gene (reference sequence). The CDR3 extends over 14 amino acids. Here the CDR3 reads CASSPRDSLYEQYF. CDR3 nucleotides: TGTGCCAGCAGCCCACGGGACTCCCTATACGAGCAGTACTTC.

The chain uses TRBV28 and TRBJ2-1; 14 bases agree with TRBD2. After removal of 5 bases from V and 12 bases from J, the junction contained 9 bases not matched to a gene. This CDR3 is 15 amino acids long. Looked up from germline, CDR1 is MDHEN and CDR2 is SYDVKM. CDR3 sequence: CASSGLGTSGRGQFF. The CDR3 DNA reads TGTGCCAGCAGTGGATTAGGGACTAGCGGGAGAGGGCAGTTCTTC. The complete variable domain, with remaining parts taken from reference TRBV28 and TRBJ2-1, reads DVKVTQSSRYLVKRTGEKVFLECVQDMDHENMFWYRQDPGLGLRLIYFSYDVKMKEKGDIPEGYSVSREKKERFSLILESASTNQTSMYLCASSGLGTSGRGQFFGPGTRLTVL.

This chain links TRBV27 with TRBJ2-5; maybe TRBD1 (6 bases). The CDR3 covers 17 residues. CDR1 MNHEY and CDR2 SMNVEV come from the germline V gene (reference sequence). V gave up 4 bases and J gave up 4 bases, with 22 bases separating them. The CDR3 loop reads CASSSPRGKGPGETQYF. CDR3 in DNA: TGTGCCAGCAGTTCTCCAAGGGGGAAGGGGCCTGGAGAGACCCAGTACTTC.